This T cell receptor beta chain was captured in a study of cytomegalovirus exposure and HLA in healthy donors. Study-level findings and limits: Earlier analysis looked at TCR beta V segments, and most were productive about 87% or about 30% of the time. CMV serostatus was the only immune exposure information that was available. Most observed TCR sequences were rare, whereas some public TCRs were detected in many donors.

60 Vbeta and 13 Jbeta primers were used in PCR. The method was immunoSEQ multiplex PCR; TCRdb's version includes in-frame clones alone and lacks a portion of them. The table lists under 200,000 clones, roughly 84% of them singletons. This clone was seen only once. Its antigen is unidentified. V was trimmed by 3 bases and J by 0 bases, leaving 6 bases between them. CDR1 and CDR2 (germline): MNHEY, SMNVEV (reference sequence). The CDR3 spans 14 residues. The rearrangement links TRBV27 to TRBJ2-1; D might be TRBD1 (6 bases). Input material: PBMCs. The sequence derives from a man aged 50 to 60 in good health and CMV-seropositive. DNA for the CDR3: TGTGCCAGCAGTTTGGACAGCTCCTACAATGAGCAGTTCTTC. This codes for CASSLDSSYNEQFF.